The clone carrying this T cell receptor (beta chain) has just one count. The target antigen is unknown. A junction boundary mismatches the germline segment, possibly from a read error. A second roughly 6 to 11 cycle PCR used barcoded and J-beta primers. TCRdb processed the 5' RACE reads anew with MiXCR; each CDR3 protein has one entry. The sample has about 2 million distinct CDR3 sequences; about 49% are singletons. Germline V gives CDR1 MNHEY, CDR2 SVGEGT. The CDR3 contains 16 residues. These data come from a study of blood T cells in healthy people across ages. Findings and limits, study-wide: Diversity estimates from one million T cells were considered underestimates. It was the long-lived donors that had more naive CD4+ cells and higher diversity than aged donors.

Per sample, extraction of total RNA gave at least 6 micrograms in every case. The chain recombines TRBV6-2 or TRBV6-3 with TRBJ2-1, with 11 bases fitting TRBD2. The receptor was derived from a woman aged 40 to 49 in good health. Sample: blood. CDR3 amino acids: CASSYGTSGFYNGQFF. The DNA for the CDR3 is TGTGCCAGCAGTTACGGGACTAGCGGATTCTACAATGGGCAGTTCTTC.